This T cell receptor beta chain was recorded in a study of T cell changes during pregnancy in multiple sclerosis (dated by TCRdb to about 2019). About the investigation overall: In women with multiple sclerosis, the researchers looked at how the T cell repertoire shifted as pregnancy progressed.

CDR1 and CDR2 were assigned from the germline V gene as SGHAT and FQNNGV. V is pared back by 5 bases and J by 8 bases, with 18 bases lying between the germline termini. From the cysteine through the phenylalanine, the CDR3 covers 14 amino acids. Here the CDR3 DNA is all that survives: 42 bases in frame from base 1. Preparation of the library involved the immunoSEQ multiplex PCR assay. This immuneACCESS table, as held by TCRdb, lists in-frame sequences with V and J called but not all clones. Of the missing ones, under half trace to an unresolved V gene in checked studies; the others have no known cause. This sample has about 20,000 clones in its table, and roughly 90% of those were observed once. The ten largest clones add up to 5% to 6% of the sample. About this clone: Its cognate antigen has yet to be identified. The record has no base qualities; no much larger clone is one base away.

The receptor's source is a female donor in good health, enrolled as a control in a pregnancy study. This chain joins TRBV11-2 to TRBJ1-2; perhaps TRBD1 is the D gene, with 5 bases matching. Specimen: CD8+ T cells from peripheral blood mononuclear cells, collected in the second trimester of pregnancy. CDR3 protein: CASSIWGDPGGYTF. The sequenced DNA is TGTGCCAGCAGCATTTGGGGGGACCCCGGCGGCTACACCTTC.